This T cell receptor beta chain appears in the sequencing data of a study of T cell changes during pregnancy in multiple sclerosis. Profiling relied on immunoSEQ multiplex PCR, and the TCRdb table lists in-frame clones only, not all of them. The table lists approximately 61,000 clones, approximately 91% of them singletons. There are 15 residues in the CDR3. V gave up 3 bases and J gave up 7 bases; unmatched junction bases: 13. Germline values: CDR1 SGDLS, CDR2 YYNGEE. This receptor was identified in a female donor with multiple sclerosis, enrolled in a pregnancy study. The sequences come from peripheral blood, collected in the first trimester of pregnancy. V is TRBV9 and J is TRBJ2-7, with 7 bases lining up with TRBD2. The CDR3 loop reads CASSAFPWGGGEQYF. CDR3 DNA sequence: TGTGCCAGCAGCGCCTTCCCCTGGGGGGGTGGGGAGCAGTACTTC. Drawing the rest from reference TRBV9 and TRBJ2-7, the complete variable domain is DSGVTQTPKHLITATGQRVTLRCSPRSGDLSVYWYQQSLDQGLQFLIQYYNGEERAKGNILERFSAQQFPDLHSELNLSSLELGDSALYFCASSAFPWGGGEQYFGPGTRLTVT.